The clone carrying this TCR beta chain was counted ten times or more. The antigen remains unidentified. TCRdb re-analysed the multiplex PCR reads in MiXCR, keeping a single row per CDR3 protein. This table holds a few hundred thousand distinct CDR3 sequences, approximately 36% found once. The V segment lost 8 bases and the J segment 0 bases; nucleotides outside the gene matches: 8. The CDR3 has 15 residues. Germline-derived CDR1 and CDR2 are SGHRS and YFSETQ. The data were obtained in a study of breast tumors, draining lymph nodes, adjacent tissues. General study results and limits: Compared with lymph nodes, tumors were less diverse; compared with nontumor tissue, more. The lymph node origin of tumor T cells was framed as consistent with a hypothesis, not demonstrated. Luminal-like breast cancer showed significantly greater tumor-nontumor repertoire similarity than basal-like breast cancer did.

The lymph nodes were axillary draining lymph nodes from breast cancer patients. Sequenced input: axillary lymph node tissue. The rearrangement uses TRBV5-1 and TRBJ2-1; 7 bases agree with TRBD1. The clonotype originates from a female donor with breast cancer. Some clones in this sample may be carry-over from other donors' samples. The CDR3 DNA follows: TGCGCCAGTATCAGGGGGAGTAGCTCCTACAATGAGCAGTTCTTC. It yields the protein CASIRGSSSYNEQFF.